This T cell receptor (beta chain) was retrieved from a study of T cell changes during pregnancy in multiple sclerosis. Measured with immunoSEQ multiplex PCR; TCRdb has only the in-frame clones, and not every one. The top ten clones hold roughly 2.5% of a sample with over 65,000 clones, more than 85% of them seen once. V was clipped by 3 bases and J by 4 bases, with 6 bases between them. The germline V gene has CDR1 SEHNR and CDR2 FQNEAQ (reference sequence). CDR3 length: 12 amino acids. The sample consisted of peripheral blood, taken in the first trimester of pregnancy. The chain carries TRBV7-9 and TRBJ1-2; D not resolved. The sequence derives from a female donor with multiple sclerosis, enrolled in a pregnancy study. This chain's CDR3 is CASSFTVYGYTF. The CDR3 DNA reads TGTGCCAGCAGCTTCACGGTCTATGGCTACACCTTC. The variable domain in full, with the rest retrieved from reference TRBV7-9 and TRBJ1-2, is DTGVSQNPRHKITKRGQNVTFRCDPISEHNRLYWYRQTLGQGPEFLTYFQNEAQLEKSRLLSDRFSAERPKGSFSTLEIQRTEQGDSAMYLCASSFTVYGYTFGSGTRLTVV.